The text below deals with one T cell receptor (beta chain). This CDR3 has 15 residues. V shed 3 bases and J shed 1 base, with 10 bases lying between them. The V gene's germline CDR1 is KGHSH and CDR2 LQKENI. This specimen comes from a study of T cell repertoires in ileal Crohn's disease. Clones were sequenced by immunoSEQ multiplex PCR, and TCRdb holds only the in-frame ones, with some missing. The sample shows 14,000 or so clones, around 84% of them seen only once. The source is an adult with Crohn's disease. This chain joins TRBV18 and TRBJ1-5, with no clear D. The sequenced material came from ileal tissue. For the CDR3, the DNA is TGTGCCAGCTCACCCCTGGAGGGAAGCAATCAGCCCCAGCATTTT. It specifies CASSPLEGSNQPQHF. Supplemented by reference TRBV18 and TRBJ1-5, the full variable domain reads NAGVMQNPRHLVRRRGQEARLRCSPMKGHSHVYWYRQLPEEGLKFMVYLQKENIIDESGMPKERFSAEFPKEGPSILRIQQVVRGDSAAYFCASSPLEGSNQPQHFGDGTRLSIL.